In this sample, the clone carrying this TCR beta chain turned up many times. The antigen is not known. Trimming pared 2 bases from V and 5 bases from J, leaving 15 bases between. The V gene's germline CDR1 is KGHSH and CDR2 LQKENI. The CDR3 contains 15 residues. This record comes from a study of post-analysis software for immune sequencing data. Study summary: Relapsing-remitting, secondary progressive and progressive-relapsing multiple sclerosis were all included among the disease courses.

Study-wide findings and caveats: Included in a set of roughly five TRBV segments more frequent in patients than controls were TRBV5-6, TRBV5-1 and TRBV20-1. There was significantly lower normalized Chao1 diversity in multiple sclerosis patients than in controls. F measure grouped same-batch samples tightly together.

TCR beta cDNA libraries had unique molecular identifiers. Starting from roughly 1.1 to 9.2 million T cells, the study yielded roughly 0.5 million cDNA molecules. TCRdb ran MiXCR on the PCR reads and lists one entry per CDR3 protein. The sample lists some 370,000 distinct CDR3 sequences; about a third were seen once. The chain uses TRBV18 and TRBJ2-5; D possibly corresponds to TRBD1 (5 bases). The sequenced sample consisted of blood. This clonotype originated in a girl under 18 with multiple sclerosis. The CDR3 protein is CASSPKLQGQETQYF. The CDR3 DNA reads TGTGCCAGCTCACCAAAACTTCAGGGTCAGGAGACCCAGTACTTC.